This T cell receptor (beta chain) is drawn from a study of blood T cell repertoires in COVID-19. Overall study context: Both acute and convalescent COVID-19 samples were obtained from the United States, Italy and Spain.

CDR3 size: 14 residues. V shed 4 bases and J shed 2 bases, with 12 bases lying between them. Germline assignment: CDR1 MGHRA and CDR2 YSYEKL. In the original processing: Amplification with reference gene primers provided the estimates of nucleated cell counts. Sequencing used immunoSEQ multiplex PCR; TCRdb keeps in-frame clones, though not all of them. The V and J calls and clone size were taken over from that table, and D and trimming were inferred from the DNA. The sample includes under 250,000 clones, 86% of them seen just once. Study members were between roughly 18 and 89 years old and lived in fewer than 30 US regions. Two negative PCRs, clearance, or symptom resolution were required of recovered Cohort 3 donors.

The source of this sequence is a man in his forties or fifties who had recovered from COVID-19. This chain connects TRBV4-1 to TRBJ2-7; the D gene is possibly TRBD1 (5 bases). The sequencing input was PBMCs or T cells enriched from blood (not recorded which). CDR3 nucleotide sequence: TGCGCCAGCAGCCTGGTAAGGGGCCCCTACGAGCAGTACTTC. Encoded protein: CASSLVRGPYEQYF.